This paragraph reports one T cell receptor (beta chain). This specimen comes from a study of shared clonotypes between healthy human individuals. Caucasian adults living in Nashville, Tennessee, provided all samples. The unsorted PBMC replicate PCRs were performed with about 300 ng DNA, some 30,000 T cell genomes. The repertoire was sequenced with immunoSEQ multiplex PCR; TCRdb's copy has only in-frame clones and lacks some. The sample yields 400,000 to 600,000 clones, roughly 79% seen once. Germline CDR1 is MNHEY and CDR2 is SVGAGI. The CDR3 contains 14 residues. With V trimmed by 7 bases and J by 2 bases, 5 bases remained unmatched.

Sequencing input: PBMCs. This chain uses TRBV6-5 with TRBJ1-5, with 7 nucleotides matching TRBD1. The source of this sequence is a woman between 40 and 50 years old in good health. Some clones in this sample may be carry-over from other donors' samples. DNA of the CDR3: TGTGCCAGCAAGGGGGCAGGGGGCAATCAGCCCCAGCATTTT. This codes for CASKGAGGNQPQHF.